Below, 21 T cell receptor beta chains from the same sample are listed, as sequenced in a study of CD8 T cells in Susac syndrome. Reverse transcription of about 0.5 to 1 ug RNA used random hexamers. TCRdb called the immunoSEQ multiplex PCR reads again in MiXCR, with one record for every CDR3 protein. The table lists roughly 84,000 distinct CDR3 sequences, around 96% of them singletons. Sequenced material: CD8+ T cells from PBMCs. These receptors came from a human donor with Susac syndrome.

This clonotype appeared once. The chain recombines TRBV29-1 with TRBJ2-5; D ambiguous. V was clipped by 4 bases and J by 1 base, with 7 bases between them. The CDR3 loop spans 12 amino acids. Per the germline V gene, CDR1 is SQVTM and CDR2 is ANQGSEA. The CDR3 spells CSVVSLQETQYF. The CDR3 DNA reads TGCAGCGTTGTATCTCTCCAAGAGACCCAGTACTTC.

J is TRBJ2-1 and V is TRBV19; no clear D gene. CDR3 length: 11 amino acids. Germline CDR1 is LNHDA and CDR2 is SQIVND (reference sequence). The V and J ends lost 3 bases and 9 bases respectively, with 6 bases between them. The CDR3 DNA reads as TGTGCCAGTAGTATCGGCCTTGAGCAGTTCTTC. Residues: CASSIGLEQFF.

This clonotype occurred once. The chain has TRBV28 and TRBJ2-6; D is possibly TRBD2 (5 bases). The CDR3 spans 21 residues. CDR1 is MDHEN and CDR2 is SYDVKM in the germline V gene. V was clipped by 3 bases and J by 0 bases, with 24 bases between them. The CDR3 nucleotides read TGTGCCAGCAGTTTTGGAGGAAGGTTCACTACCCAACACTCTGGGGCCAACGTCCTGACTTTC. This gives the protein CASSFGGRFTTQHSGANVLTF.

This chain links TRBV4-3 with TRBJ2-1; 11 bases are a match to TRBD2. With V trimmed by 1 base and J by 4 bases, 6 bases remained unmatched. The CDR3 extends over 17 amino acids. Germline V gene data show CDR1 as LGHNA and CDR2 as YSLEER. CDR3 amino acids: CASSQGTLAGGYNEQFF. CDR3 DNA sequence: TGCGCCAGCAGCCAAGGCACCCTAGCGGGGGGATACAATGAGCAGTTCTTC.

This clonotype was seen a single time. V gene TRBV30 combines with J gene TRBJ2-7, with TRBD2 matching 11 bases. CDR1 and CDR2 (germline): GTSNPN, SVGIG (reference sequence). V lost 4 bases and J lost 2; bases outside the gene matches: 16. The length of the CDR3 is 18 residues. The CDR3 protein is CAWTLDPRLAGPPYEQYF. The DNA for the CDR3 is TGTGCCTGGACCTTGGATCCTCGACTAGCGGGACCACCCTACGAGCAGTACTTC.

The chain combines TRBV29-1 with TRBJ2-5; the match to TRBD2 covers 12 bases. This CDR3 contains 18 residues. The V and J ends lost 4 bases and 0 bases, in that order; junction bases with no gene match: 12. CDR1 is SQVTM, CDR2 ANQGSEA, per germline. The CDR3 DNA follows: TGCAGCGTTGTGTTTGTTTCGCTAGCGGGGGGGTACCAAGAGACCCAGTACTTC. This encodes CSVVFVSLAGGYQETQYF.

J is TRBJ1-2 and V is TRBV12-3 or TRBV12-4; D call uncertain. The CDR3 is 14 residues long. V dropped 6 bases and J dropped 8 bases, with 19 bases sitting between them. The CDR3 nucleotides read TGTGCCAGCAGCGCAATTTTGGGGTTCGGGGGCTACACCTTC. Its protein is CASSAILGFGGYTF.

The V gene is TRBV15, the J gene TRBJ2-5; D possibly corresponds to TRBD2 (5 bases). Per the germline V gene, CDR1 is LNHNV and CDR2 is YYDKDF (reference sequence). V lost 3 bases and J 5 bases, leaving 19 bases between the germline ends. The CDR3 sequence is 16 residues long. CDR3 sequence (DNA): TGTGCCACCAGCAGCTCCGCGGGCCGATGGAGCGAGACCCAGTACTTC. It encodes CATSSSAGRWSETQYF.

The CDR3 nucleotides are TGTGCCAGCAGCCGAAACCACGGACTAGCGACGGAGACCCAGTACTTC. It codes for CASSRNHGLATETQYF. The chain joins TRBV7-9 to TRBJ2-5, with 9 nucleotides matching TRBD2. This CDR3 is built from 16 residues. Losses at the gene ends were 5 bases for V and 5 bases for J; bases not matched to a gene: 12. Germline V gives CDR1 SEHNR, CDR2 FQNEAQ (reference sequence).

The chain recombines TRBV15 with TRBJ1-1; D is perhaps TRBD1 (6 bases). The V gene's germline CDR1 is LNHNV and CDR2 YYDKDF (reference sequence). This CDR3 is built from 14 residues. V lost 0 bases to trimming and J lost 1 base, with 6 bases between them. The CDR3 protein is CATSRDRGNTEAFF. CDR3 in DNA: TGTGCCACCAGCAGAGACAGGGGGAACACTGAAGCTTTCTTT.

This rearrangement joins TRBV19 to TRBJ2-1; D is possibly TRBD1 (6 bases). The V gene lost 5 bases and the J gene lost 9 bases, with 11 bases spanning the gap. The CDR3 is 12 residues long. From germline, CDR1 is LNHDA and CDR2 SQIVND (reference sequence). The CDR3 DNA is TGTGCCAGTAGTTCTCACAGGGCTGAGCAGTTCTTC. Translation gives CASSSHRAEQFF.

V is TRBV27 and J is TRBJ2-1, with TRBD2 matching 7 bases. CDR3 size: 13 residues. J was trimmed by 7 bases and V by 8 bases; bases with no gene match: 8. The V gene's germline CDR1 is MNHEY and CDR2 SMNVEV (reference sequence). CDR3 coding DNA: TGTGCCAGCTGGAGGGGAGGGGCGAATGAGCAGTTCTTC. Encoded protein: CASWRGGANEQFF.

The chain couples TRBV5-4 to TRBJ2-6; D is unresolved. Trimming left V 2 bases short and J 2 bases short, with 17 bases between. CDR3 length: 18 amino acids. CDR1 and CDR2 from the germline V gene are SGHNT and YYREEE (reference sequence). As DNA, the CDR3 is TGTGCCAGCAGCTTATTCGGTACTTCCTTGACTGGGGCCAACGTCCTGACTTTC. It is translated as CASSLFGTSLTGANVLTF.

The V gene is TRBV14, the J gene TRBJ1-3; D possibly corresponds to TRBD1 (5 bases). This CDR3 region has 16 residues. Trimming took off 0 bases at V and 4 bases at J, with 13 bases between the two ends. CDR1 is SGHDN and CDR2 is FVKESK in the germline V gene. The CDR3 DNA reads TGTGCCAGCAGCCAAGAGTCCCAGGGAACCGGAAACACCATATATTTT. This gives the protein CASSQESQGTGNTIYF.

The V call is TRBV7-9, the J call TRBJ2-7; D gene uncertain. Deletions cut 8 bases from V and 3 bases from J, with 5 bases between. The CDR3 extends over 10 amino acids. Germline CDR1 reads SEHNR; CDR2 reads FQNEAQ (reference sequence). The CDR3 sequence: CASPVYEQYV. The DNA for the CDR3 is TGTGCCAGCCCGGTCTACGAGCAGTACGTC.

This clonotype was seen just once. J is TRBJ2-1 and V is TRBV27; 11 bases match TRBD1. Trimming cost V 8 bases and J 7 bases; bases outside gene matches: 10. In germline, CDR1 is MNHEY, CDR2 SMNVEV (reference sequence). The CDR3 covers 15 residues. CDR3 region: CASRLGQGALNEQFF. As DNA, the CDR3 is TGTGCCAGCCGACTTGGACAGGGGGCTCTTAATGAGCAGTTCTTC.

CDR3 sequence (DNA): TGTGCCAGCAGCTCCCCGGGACTAGCGTTTGGGGCCAACGTCCTGACTTTC. This translates into CASSSPGLAFGANVLTF. V gene TRBV9 combines with J gene TRBJ2-6; TRBD2 matches 10 bases. Germline V gene lookup returns CDR1 SGDLS and CDR2 YYNGEE. J was trimmed by 3 bases and V by 4 bases; bases with no gene match: 7. The CDR3 consists of 17 residues.

The chain carries TRBV5-6 and TRBJ1-5; possibly TRBD1 for D (6 bases). V lost 4 bases to trimming and J lost 2 bases, with 13 bases between them. The CDR3 has 15 amino acids. Germline values: CDR1 SGHDT, CDR2 YYEEEE. The chain's CDR3 is CASSVRGARNQPQHF. CDR3 DNA sequence: TGTGCCAGCAGCGTTAGGGGGGCGCGCAATCAGCCCCAGCATTTT.

The table lists this clonotype with a count of one. The J gene is TRBJ1-6, the V gene TRBV20-1; D is perhaps TRBD1 (5 bases). The CDR3 consists of 16 residues. V was shortened by 5 bases and J by 6 bases, with 20 bases between the two germline ends. CDR1 and CDR2 from the germline V gene are DFQATT and SNEGSKA (reference sequence). Here the CDR3 reads CSAEGDSPVPNSPLHF. The CDR3 nucleotides read TGCAGTGCTGAGGGAGACAGCCCCGTACCTAATTCACCCCTCCACTTT.

The rearrangement joins TRBV20-1 to TRBJ1-2; TRBD1 might be the D (6 bases). The V and J ends lost 0 bases and 5 bases respectively, with 19 bases between them. This CDR3 is 16 amino acids long. Germline CDR1 reads DFQATT; CDR2 reads SNEGSKA (reference sequence). The CDR3 is CSARDHYYRVGYGYTF. The DNA of the CDR3 is TGCAGTGCTAGAGATCATTACTACAGGGTCGGATATGGCTACACCTTC.

Written as DNA, the CDR3 is TGCAGCGTTGAAGAGGCTTCCTACAATGAGCAGTTCTTC. Its translation is CSVEEASYNEQFF. The V gene is TRBV29-1, the J gene TRBJ2-1; D not resolved. The CDR3 spans 13 residues. Deletions cut 0 bases from V and 1 base from J, with 4 bases between. Germline V gene data show CDR1 as SQVTM and CDR2 as ANQGSEA.